These 9 T cell receptor beta chains share one sample of origin, sequenced in a study of long-term antiretroviral therapy in people with HIV. Investigators performed immunoSEQ version v3.0 at survey level. TCRdb's copy holds only in-frame clones and misses some; the assay was immunoSEQ multiplex PCR. The repertoire holds 15,000 to 20,000 clones, with 91% as singletons. The starting material was unsorted PBMCs, obtained 3 years after starting antiretroviral therapy. These receptor sequences come from a man aged 50 to 59 with HIV.

This clone is a singleton in its sample. The chain links TRBV7-9 to TRBJ2-3; 9 nucleotides agree with TRBD1. Germline CDR1 SEHNR, CDR2 FQNEAQ (reference sequence). V dropped 5 bases and J dropped 0; count of bases not matched to a gene: 6. The CDR3 spans 16 residues. Written as DNA, the CDR3 is TGTGCCAGCAGCCCCACGACAGGGGGTAGCACAGATACGCAGTATTTT. Translated: CASSPTTGGSTDTQYF. The full variable domain, with the rest looked up from reference TRBV7-9 and TRBJ2-3, is DTGVSQNPRHKITKRGQNVTFRCDPISEHNRLYWYRQTLGQGPEFLTYFQNEAQLEKSRLLSDRFSAERPKGSFSTLEIQRTEQGDSAMYLCASSPTTGGSTDTQYFGPGTRLTVL.

The DNA for the CDR3 is TGCGCCAGCAGCCAAGGGACAGGGGGCCTCGAAGCTTTCTTT. It is translated as CASSQGTGGLEAFF. The rearrangement uses TRBV4-3 and TRBJ1-1; 11 nucleotides align to TRBD1. The CDR3 loop spans 14 amino acids. V gave up 1 base and J gave up 8 bases; unmatched junction bases: 3. Looked up from germline, CDR1 is LGHNA and CDR2 is YSLEER.

CDR3: CAWSTLLGGQTGELFF. Here the CDR3 DNA reads TGTGCCTGGAGTACCTTACTGGGAGGGCAGACCGGGGAGCTGTTTTTT. This chain connects TRBV30 to TRBJ2-2, with 7 bases that match TRBD2. Germline V gives CDR1 GTSNPN, CDR2 SVGIG (reference sequence). With V trimmed by 2 bases and J by 5 bases, 11 bases remained unmatched. The CDR3 is 16 residues long.

This clone was seen more than once but under ten times. The J gene is TRBJ1-2, the V gene TRBV7-9; D remains unclear. CDR3 length equals 12 residues. V shed 2 bases and J shed 4 bases, with 5 bases lying between them. CDR1 is SEHNR and CDR2 is FQNEAQ in the germline V gene (reference sequence). The CDR3 protein is CASSLYSYGYTF. Written as DNA, the CDR3 is TGTGCCAGCAGCTTATACAGCTATGGCTACACCTTC.

This clone showed up just a few times. The CDR3 loop reads CASSVLEAGRYTF. Written as DNA, the CDR3 is TGTGCCAGCAGCGTACTCGAGGCGGGCCGCTACACCTTC. J is TRBJ1-2 and V is TRBV9; D is unresolved. Germline CDR1 SGDLS, CDR2 YYNGEE. The V end was cut by 1 base, the J end by 9 bases, with 13 bases between. The CDR3 is 13 residues long.

The chain uses TRBV5-1 and TRBJ2-7; 10 nucleotides match TRBD1. Trimming at V came to 7 bases and at J to 4 bases, leaving 11 bases not matched to a gene. The V gene's germline CDR1 is SGHRS and CDR2 YFSETQ. The CDR3 covers 15 residues. The CDR3 DNA is TGCGCCAGCGGGAAGGATGGACAGGGGGTTTACGAGCAGTACTTC. The encoded protein is CASGKDGQGVYEQYF.

The chain recombines TRBV27 with TRBJ1-1; a weak D match, TRBD1 (5 bases). Germline V CDR1 and CDR2: MNHEY, SMNVEV (reference sequence). V lost 2 bases, J lost 4 bases, and 11 bases lay in between. CDR3 length equals 14 residues. The CDR3 reads CASSLQGRGTEAFF. The DNA for the CDR3 is TGTGCCAGCAGTTTACAGGGAAGGGGCACTGAAGCTTTCTTT.

The CDR3 DNA sequence: TGTGCCAGCAGCGCGCCGGGACAGGGGAAACAAAAACTGTTTTTT. Translating gives CASSAPGQGKQKLFF. This sequence joins TRBV9 and TRBJ1-4; 10 nucleotides align to TRBD1. This CDR3 comprises 15 residues. Germline V CDR1 and CDR2: SGDLS, YYNGEE. With 3 bases clipped from V and 9 bases from J, the junction kept 8 bases outside the gene matches.

The rearrangement joins TRBV4-3 to TRBJ2-7, with 7 positions matching TRBD1. Germline V gene sequence: CDR1 LGHNA, CDR2 YSLEER. Trimming removed 0 bases from V and 2 bases from J; junction bases left unmatched: 4. The CDR3 consists of 15 residues. The CDR3 nucleotides read TGCGCCAGCAGCCAAGATAGGGGACAGCCCTACGAGCAGTACTTC. This codes for CASSQDRGQPYEQYF.